The 32 T cell receptor beta chains listed next were all sequenced from one sample in a study of T-cell memory formation after mild COVID-19 (dated by TCRdb to about 2021). Receptor libraries were prepared by 5' RACE. This sample was sequenced with an Illumina NovaSeq 6000. Clones were called with MiXCR by TCRdb after fastp trimmed the public reads at Q25, and only in-frame beta chains were retained. Merged by CDR3 protein, the rows form single entries marked with the most common genes and DNA. This sample comprises 280,000 or so distinct CDR3 sequences, around 8% of them detected only once. The biggest ten clones account for about 20% of the sample. The sequencing sample was made of PBMCs or a T cell subset sorted from them (not recorded which). The receptors shown here come from a man aged 18 to 29 who had mild COVID-19 (a few samples of this study predate the infection). The sample titles of this study are shuffled in the database, so cell type and time point are left out; the donor was told from shared clones.

The gene calls are TRBV6-5 and TRBJ1-2; maybe TRBD1 (5 bases). From germline, CDR1 is MNHEY and CDR2 SVGAGI. This CDR3 has 14 amino acids. V was cut by 6 bases and J by 8 bases, with 19 bases left in between. CDR3 region: CASSPGTYGGGYTF. DNA of the CDR3: TGTGCCAGCAGCCCAGGGACGTACGGAGGGGGCTACACCTTC.

This chain uses TRBV6-2 or TRBV6-3 with TRBJ1-5; possible D gene TRBD1, 6 bases. The CDR3 is made up of 11 amino acids. V was trimmed by 6 bases and J by 9 bases, leaving 9 bases between them. CDR1 MNHEY and CDR2 SVGEGT come from the germline V gene. CDR3 nucleotides: TGTGCCAGCAGGACACAGGGGCCCCAGCATTTT. It encodes CASRTQGPQHF.

This clonotype turned up a few times. J is TRBJ2-2 and V is TRBV9; D might be TRBD1 (5 bases). The germline gives CDR1 SGDLS, CDR2 YYNGEE. V was clipped by 0 bases and J by 0 bases, with 12 bases between them. The CDR3 is 17 residues long. The CDR3: CASSVGRQRPNTGELFF. Written as DNA, the CDR3 is TGTGCCAGCAGCGTAGGCCGACAGAGACCGAACACCGGGGAGCTGTTTTTT.

The chain uses TRBV27 and TRBJ1-5; 7 bases line up with TRBD1. Germline lookup yields CDR1 MNHEY and CDR2 SMNVEV (reference sequence). V dropped 1 base and J dropped 2; count of bases not matched to a gene: 2. The CDR3 runs 15 residues. CDR3 in amino acids: CASSLLGGGNQPQHF. CDR3 coding DNA: TGTGCCAGCAGTTTATTAGGGGGCGGCAATCAGCCCCAGCATTTT.

Many counts were recorded for this clonotype. The chain has TRBV6-2 or TRBV6-3 and TRBJ2-3; D could derive from TRBD1 or TRBD2 (6 bases each). V was clipped by 6 bases and J by 2 bases, with 18 bases between them. In germline, CDR1 is MNHEY, CDR2 SVGEGT. The CDR3 consists of 16 residues. This CDR3 reads CASSSPVGGFTDTQYF. CDR3 coding DNA: TGTGCCAGCAGCTCCCCCGTGGGGGGCTTCACAGATACGCAGTATTTT.

V is TRBV20-1 and J is TRBJ1-2, with D uncertain. CDR3 size: 12 residues. The V and J ends lost 1 base and 6 bases respectively, with 9 bases between them. Germline lookup yields CDR1 DFQATT and CDR2 SNEGSKA (reference sequence). DNA of the CDR3: TGCAGTGCTAGAGTTCTCCCGGATGGCTACACCTTC. It is translated as CSARVLPDGYTF.

This clonotype is medium-sized (0.01 to 0.1%). The chain has TRBV14 and TRBJ2-1; 12 positions agree with TRBD2. CDR3 length equals 17 residues. The germline gives CDR1 SGHDN, CDR2 FVKESK. J was trimmed by 5 bases and V by 5 bases; bases with no gene match: 10. CDR3 DNA: TGTGCCAGCAGCACGACTAGCGGGGGTAGTGGGAACAATGAGCAGTTCTTC. Amino acids: CASSTTSGGSGNNEQFF.

This clonotype showed up just a few times. The chain uses TRBV5-1 and TRBJ2-7; possible D gene TRBD1, 7 bases. This CDR3 has 14 residues. V lost 4 bases, J lost 5 bases, and 16 bases lay in between. Looked up from germline, CDR1 is SGHRS and CDR2 is YFSETQ. CDR3 residues: CASSPTGTLDEQYF. The CDR3 DNA follows: TGCGCCAGCAGCCCGACAGGGACTCTGGACGAGCAGTACTTC. Supplemented by reference TRBV5-1 and TRBJ2-7, the full variable domain reads KAGVTQTPRYLIKTRGQQVTLSCSPISGHRSVSWYQQTPGQGLQFLFEYFSETQRNKGNFPGRFSGRQFSNSRSEMNVSTLELGDSALYLCASSPTGTLDEQYFGPGTRLTVT.

Only a few counts were recorded for this clonotype. The V and J genes are TRBV4-1 and TRBJ2-1, with D tentatively TRBD1 (5 bases). V lost 4 bases and J lost 8, with 15 bases in between. The CDR3 totals 14 residues. Germline CDR1 and CDR2: MGHRA and YSYEKL. This chain's CDR3 is CASSPSGWGDEQFF. Written as DNA, the CDR3 is TGCGCCAGCAGCCCCTCCGGTTGGGGCGATGAGCAGTTCTTC.

The J gene is TRBJ1-5, the V gene TRBV7-9; 7 bases line up with TRBD1. Germline V CDR1 and CDR2: SEHNR, FQNEAQ (reference sequence). CDR3 length: 17 residues. After removal of 0 bases from V and 0 bases from J, the junction contained 5 bases not matched to a gene. The CDR3 bases are TGTGCCAGCAGCTTAGCGAGGACAGGAGATAGCAATCAGCCCCAGCATTTT. Its translation: CASSLARTGDSNQPQHF.

The chain has TRBV6-1 and TRBJ2-3, with 9 positions matching TRBD1. The CDR3 consists of 16 residues. Trimming took 5 bases from V and 3 from J; bases not matched to a gene: 9. Germline V lookup: CDR1 MNHNS, CDR2 SASEGT. CDR3 DNA: TGTGCCAGCAGTTCGACAGGGGGTCGGGCGACAGATACGCAGTATTTT. Its protein product is CASSSTGGRATDTQYF.

This clonotype was seen ten or more times. This rearrangement joins TRBV4-1 to TRBJ2-3; a possible D gene is TRBD1 (5 bases). Germline V gives CDR1 MGHRA, CDR2 YSYEKL. CDR3 length: 16 amino acids. Trimming pared 0 bases from V and 0 bases from J, leaving 10 bases between. The CDR3 reads CASSQEGAPSTDTQYF. In nucleotides, the CDR3 is TGCGCCAGCAGCCAAGAAGGGGCGCCAAGCACAGATACGCAGTATTTT.

The chain links TRBV7-2 to TRBJ2-3; D uncertain. The ends were cut back, 1 base at V and 1 base at J, with 9 bases in the middle. The CDR3 runs 15 residues. The germline V gene encodes CDR1 SGHTA and CDR2 FQGNSA. DNA for the CDR3: TGTGCCAGCAGCTTAGTCGTCTACGGCACAGATACGCAGTATTTT. Its protein product is CASSLVVYGTDTQYF. The full variable domain, rest sourced from reference TRBV7-2 and TRBJ2-3, is GAGVSQSPSNKVTEKGKDVELRCDPISGHTALYWYRQSLGQGLEFLIYFQGNSAPDKSGLPSDRFSAERTGGSVSTLTIQRTQQEDSAVYLCASSLVVYGTDTQYFGPGTRLTVL.

This chain joins TRBV20-1 and TRBJ1-1, with TRBD1 matching over 7 bases. The V gene end was trimmed by 5 bases and the J gene end by 2 bases; junction bases not matched to a gene: 11. The CDR3 has 15 residues. The germline CDR1 and CDR2 sequences are DFQATT and SNEGSKA (reference sequence). The CDR3 loop is CSAQGQAAFNTEAFF. As DNA, the CDR3 is TGCAGTGCTCAAGGACAGGCCGCCTTTAACACTGAAGCTTTCTTT.

This clonotype was recorded a few times. This sequence joins TRBV7-2 and TRBJ2-5, with 7 positions matching TRBD1. The J segment lost 2 bases and the V segment lost 5 bases, leaving 8 bases of the junction unmatched. This CDR3 spans 15 amino acids. The germline CDR1 and CDR2 sequences are SGHTA and FQGNSA. In DNA form, the CDR3 reads TGTGCCAGCAGCCTGGGACAGACCTTTCAAGAGACCCAGTACTTC. Its translation is CASSLGQTFQETQYF.

This clonotype was observed many times. The rearrangement joins TRBV20-1 to TRBJ2-7; TRBD2 agrees at 8 bases. Trimming at V came to 7 bases and at J to 0 bases, leaving 11 bases not matched to a gene. The CDR3 covers 15 residues. Germline lookup yields CDR1 DFQATT and CDR2 SNEGSKA (reference sequence). CDR3 sequence: CSVSGGTASSYEQYV. The CDR3 DNA is TGCAGTGTAAGCGGGGGAACTGCAAGCTCCTACGAGCAGTACGTC.

This clonotype appeared many times. The chain links TRBV7-2 to TRBJ2-7, with 7 bases identical to TRBD2. Looked up from germline, CDR1 is SGHTA and CDR2 is FQGNSA. The CDR3 sequence is 14 residues long. J gave up 4 bases and V 5 bases, and 8 bases lay outside the gene matches. The chain's CDR3 is CASSPRDYKYEQYF. CDR3 in DNA: TGTGCCAGCAGCCCCCGGGACTATAAATACGAGCAGTACTTC.

This clonotype has just a few counts. The V gene is TRBV29-1, the J gene TRBJ1-2; 8 bases match TRBD1. The CDR3 covers 13 residues. V was clipped by 6 bases and J by 2 bases; unmatched bases: 5. Germline CDR1 reads SQVTM; CDR2 reads ANQGSEA. CDR3 in DNA: TGCAGCGTCGGACAGGGTTCGAACTATGGCTACACCTTC. Translation gives CSVGQGSNYGYTF.

The V and J genes are TRBV30 and TRBJ1-5, with D hard to call. Germline lookup yields CDR1 GTSNPN and CDR2 SVGIG (reference sequence). Trimming removed 0 bases from V and 6 bases from J, with 9 bases in between. There are 13 residues in the CDR3. The CDR3 is CAWSVIRSQPQHF. The CDR3 coding sequence is TGTGCCTGGAGTGTAATTCGGAGTCAGCCCCAGCATTTT.

The rearrangement links TRBV20-1 to TRBJ2-1; D remains ambiguous. V lost 1 base and J 0 bases, leaving 7 bases between the germline ends. Germline assignment: CDR1 DFQATT and CDR2 SNEGSKA (reference sequence). The CDR3 contains 14 residues. For the CDR3, the DNA is TGCAGTGCTAGAGGTCCAAGCTCCTACAATGAGCAGTTCTTC. It translates to CSARGPSSYNEQFF.

This clonotype came up many times. The rearrangement uses TRBV5-1 and TRBJ2-7; tentatively, D is TRBD1 (6 bases). The V gene's germline CDR1 is SGHRS and CDR2 YFSETQ. The CDR3 has 14 amino acids. V lost 4 bases and J lost 5, with 16 bases in between. The CDR3 sequence: CASSQNGRGNEQYV. CDR3 bases: TGCGCCAGCAGCCAGAATGGCAGGGGAAACGAGCAGTACGTC.

This clonotype was seen a handful of times. The chain recombines TRBV10-3 with TRBJ2-7; no definite D call. Germline V gives CDR1 ENHRY, CDR2 SYGVKD. This CDR3 spans 13 amino acids. The V end lost 2 bases, the J end lost 4 bases, and 9 bases lay between the germline ends. CDR3 residues: CAISEGTLYEQYV. DNA for the CDR3: TGTGCCATCAGTGAGGGAACCCTTTACGAGCAGTACGTC.

The chain couples TRBV29-1 to TRBJ1-5, with 8 bases fitting TRBD1. The V gene end was trimmed by 6 bases and the J gene end by 4 bases; junction bases not matched to a gene: 8. There are 14 residues in the CDR3. The germline CDR1 and CDR2 sequences are SQVTM and ANQGSEA. The CDR3 reads CSVTMGQANQPQHF. CDR3 nucleotides: TGCAGCGTAACAATGGGACAGGCTAATCAGCCCCAGCATTTT.

This clonotype showed up just a few times. The rearrangement uses TRBV6-5 and TRBJ1-1; 9 nucleotides align to TRBD1. Germline CDR1 MNHEY, CDR2 SVGAGI. The CDR3 sequence is 16 residues long. V gave up 0 bases and J gave up 5 bases; unmatched junction bases: 7. The CDR3 reads CASSYSTGGVSTEAFF. The CDR3 nucleotides read TGTGCCAGCAGTTACTCGACAGGGGGAGTAAGTACTGAAGCTTTCTTT.

In DNA form, the CDR3 reads TGTGCCAGCAGCTCCCAGGTCGACGGGAATGAAAAACTGTTTTTT. It is translated as CASSSQVDGNEKLFF. The V and J genes are TRBV7-2 and TRBJ1-4; the D is unclear. The length of the CDR3 is 15 residues. Germline loops: CDR1 SGHTA, CDR2 FQGNSA. V gave up 4 bases and J gave up 5 bases, with 14 bases separating them. The variable domain in full, with the rest retrieved from reference TRBV7-2 and TRBJ1-4, is GAGVSQSPSNKVTEKGKDVELRCDPISGHTALYWYRQSLGQGLEFLIYFQGNSAPDKSGLPSDRFSAERTGGSVSTLTIQRTQQEDSAVYLCASSSQVDGNEKLFFGSGTQLSVL.

This clonotype has more than one count but fewer than ten. The chain uses TRBV18 and TRBJ2-5; 8 positions agree with TRBD2. The CDR3 has 16 amino acids. CDR1 and CDR2 (germline): KGHSH, LQKENI. V was pared by 1 base and J by 5 bases, with 9 bases of the junction left unmatched. The CDR3: CASSPLAGNRRETQYF. CDR3 DNA sequence: TGTGCCAGCTCACCACTAGCGGGGAATCGGCGGGAGACCCAGTACTTC.

The table lists this clonotype with many counts. The chain combines TRBV5-1 with TRBJ2-1; TRBD2 agrees at 10 bases. V shed 0 bases and J 5 bases; nucleotides not matched to a gene: 2. The CDR3 covers 15 residues. Germline V gene lookup returns CDR1 SGHRS and CDR2 YFSETQ. Here the CDR3 DNA reads TGCGCCAGCAGCTTGGTACTAGCGGGGAACAATGAGCAGTTCTTC. It yields the protein CASSLVLAGNNEQFF.

The V and J genes are TRBV6-5 and TRBJ2-7, with 9 bases aligning to TRBD1. Unmatched junction bases numbered 10, after V lost 7 bases and J lost 3 bases. The length of the CDR3 is 15 residues. Germline V gene sequence: CDR1 MNHEY, CDR2 SVGAGI. As DNA, the CDR3 is TGTGCCAGCACCCCGACAGGGGGAACCTTCTACGAGCAGTACGTC. Protein product: CASTPTGGTFYEQYV.

This clonotype came up a few times. V usage is TRBV28 and J usage is TRBJ2-7, with D maybe TRBD2 (6 bases). V was trimmed by 7 bases and J by 10 bases, leaving 20 bases between them. The CDR3 sequence is 13 residues long. Per the germline V gene, CDR1 is MDHEN and CDR2 is SYDVKM. CDR3 sequence reads: CASISAGGVEQYV. CDR3 DNA sequence: TGTGCCAGCATCTCCGCGGGCGGGGTCGAACAGTACGTC.

The rearrangement links TRBV6-2 or TRBV6-3 to TRBJ2-5, with TRBD2 as a possible D gene (6 bases). V was pared by 5 bases and J by 5 bases, with 21 bases between. The CDR3 runs to 16 residues. Germline V gene lookup returns CDR1 MNHEY and CDR2 SVGEGT. The CDR3 DNA is TGTGCCAGCAGTCGCTCTGAGAGGACTACACACGAGACCCAGTACTTC. This gives the protein CASSRSERTTHETQYF.

Only a few counts were recorded for this clonotype. The rearrangement joins TRBV7-3 to TRBJ2-7, with TRBD2 identical over 11 bases. The CDR3 sequence is 15 residues long. Germline-derived CDR1 and CDR2 are SGHTA and FQGTGA. After removal of 3 bases from V and 1 base from J, the junction contained 2 bases not matched to a gene. CDR3 amino acids: CASSLGTSGSYEQYF. In nucleotides, the CDR3 is TGTGCCAGCAGCTTGGGGACTAGCGGATCCTACGAGCAGTACTTC.

The sample holds many counts of this clonotype. V usage is TRBV6-2 or TRBV6-3 and J usage is TRBJ2-7; 8 nucleotides agree with TRBD1. CDR1 and CDR2 (germline): MNHEY, SVGEGT. This CDR3 spans 17 amino acids. The J segment lost 4 bases and the V segment lost 2 bases, leaving 13 bases of the junction unmatched. DNA of the CDR3: TGTGCCAGCAGTTACCCGGGACAGGCTTTCCTTTCTTACGAGCAGTACTTC. Translation gives CASSYPGQAFLSYEQYF.